The 7 T cell receptor beta chains listed next were all sequenced from one sample in a study of blood T cell repertoires in COVID-19. Profiling relied on immunoSEQ multiplex PCR, and the TCRdb table lists in-frame clones only, not all of them. The sample carries about 210,000 clones, about 91% recorded once. Sequenced input: peripheral blood. These receptors came from a man aged 18-30 years with active or convalescent COVID-19.

V usage is TRBV29-1 and J usage is TRBJ1-1; D not certain. Per germline, CDR1 SQVTM and CDR2 ANQGSEA. CDR3 size: 13 residues. The V gene lost 4 bases and the J gene lost 3 bases, with 12 bases spanning the gap. The CDR3 DNA is TGCAGCGTTGCGGCTAGGATTGACACTGAAGCTTTCTTT. Encoded protein: CSVAARIDTEAFF.

This clone is a singleton in its sample. This chain links TRBV6-6 with TRBJ2-7; 10 bases match TRBD2. The germline V gene encodes CDR1 MNHNY and CDR2 SVGAGI (reference sequence). The V gene end was trimmed by 5 bases and the J gene end by 6 bases; junction bases not matched to a gene: 7. This CDR3 spans 14 amino acids. DNA of the CDR3: TGTGCCAGCAGTATAAGCGGGAGGGCGGTCGAGCAGTACTTC. It specifies CASSISGRAVEQYF.

The genes are TRBV4-2 and TRBJ2-1; 10 nucleotides agree with TRBD1. With 4 bases clipped from V and 1 base from J, the junction kept 4 bases outside the gene matches. The CDR3 totals 16 residues. The V gene's germline CDR1 is LGHNA and CDR2 YNFKEQ. The CDR3 DNA is TGTGCCAGCAGCCCCGAGGACAGGGGGTCCTACAATGAGCAGTTCTTC. Its translation is CASSPEDRGSYNEQFF.

This sequence joins TRBV28 and TRBJ1-1; no clear D gene. The CDR3 extends over 12 amino acids. V was clipped by 8 bases and J by 1 base, with 8 bases between them. Germline values: CDR1 MDHEN, CDR2 SYDVKM. The DNA for the CDR3 is TGTGCCAGCTGGGAGCGGAACACTGAAGCTTTCTTT. Translated, it gives CASWERNTEAFF.

The chain recombines TRBV19 with TRBJ2-7, with 9 bases that match TRBD1. V dropped 3 bases and J dropped 2; count of bases not matched to a gene: 11. The CDR3 totals 17 residues. Germline values: CDR1 LNHDA, CDR2 SQIVND (reference sequence). Here the CDR3 reads CASSIVSGDRAPYEQYF. CDR3 nucleotides: TGTGCCAGTAGTATTGTGTCTGGGGACAGGGCCCCCTACGAGCAGTACTTC.

V is TRBV2 and J is TRBJ2-7, with 9 bases identical to TRBD1. Losses at the gene ends were 6 bases for V and 1 base for J; bases not matched to a gene: 7. There are 15 residues in the CDR3. CDR1 and CDR2 (germline): SNHLY, FYNNEI. Here the CDR3 reads CASRETGTGSYEQYF. As DNA, the CDR3 is TGTGCCAGCAGGGAGACCGGGACAGGGTCCTACGAGCAGTACTTC.

The V gene is TRBV19, the J gene TRBJ1-1, with 7 positions matching TRBD1. The germline V gene encodes CDR1 LNHDA and CDR2 SQIVND (reference sequence). There are 13 residues in the CDR3. Losses at the gene ends were 6 bases for V and 1 base for J; bases not matched to a gene: 2. Here the CDR3 DNA reads TGTGCCAGTAGCAGGGGGAGGAACACTGAAGCTTTCTTT. Its translation is CASSRGRNTEAFF.